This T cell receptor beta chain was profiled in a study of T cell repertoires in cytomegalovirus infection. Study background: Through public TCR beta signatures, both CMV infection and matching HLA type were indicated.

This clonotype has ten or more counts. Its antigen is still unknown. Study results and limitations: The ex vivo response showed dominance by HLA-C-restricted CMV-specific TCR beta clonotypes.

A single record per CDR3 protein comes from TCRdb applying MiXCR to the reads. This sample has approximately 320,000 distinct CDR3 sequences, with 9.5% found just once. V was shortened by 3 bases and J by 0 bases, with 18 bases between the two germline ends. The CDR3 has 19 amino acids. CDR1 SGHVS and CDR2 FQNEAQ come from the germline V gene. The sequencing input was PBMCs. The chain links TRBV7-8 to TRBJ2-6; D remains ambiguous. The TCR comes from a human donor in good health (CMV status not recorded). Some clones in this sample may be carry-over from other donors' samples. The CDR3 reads CASSFAWRGTYSGANVLTF. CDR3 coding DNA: TGTGCCAGCAGCTTTGCGTGGCGAGGAACCTACTCTGGGGCCAACGTCCTGACTTTC.